This T cell receptor (beta chain) was obtained from a study of T cells after yellow fever vaccination. Study at large: In the case of low-cell-number fractions, SMART-Seq v4 Ultra Low Input was used for preparation. Broader study findings: Though it reached lower strength, the secondary response hit its peak faster, day 5 versus 15. A minor fraction of clonotypes spanned both CD4 and CD8 compartments. Subsequent booster samples again held most clones from primary vaccination (roughly 95% CD4, 85% to 90% CD8).

The CDR3 has 14 amino acids. CDR1 and CDR2 from the germline V gene are SGHAT and FQNNGV. Trimming took 8 bases from V and 3 from J, leaving 15 bases between them. TCRdb used MiXCR to reprocess the 5' RACE reads, holding one entry per CDR3 protein. The sample lists some 500,000 distinct CDR3 sequences, approximately 15% occurring once. A note on this clonotype: The antigen remains unidentified.

This chain links TRBV11-2 with TRBJ2-3, with D possibly matching TRBD2 (5 bases). Material: PBMCs, obtained on the day of the yellow fever booster vaccination. The origin of this receptor is a man aged 25-45 years who received the YFV17D yellow fever vaccine. The CDR3 here is CASGREGLTDTQYF. Here the CDR3 DNA reads TGTGCCAGCGGCCGGGAAGGGCTGACAGATACGCAGTATTTT.